This T cell receptor beta chain was documented in a study of blood T cells in healthy people across ages. Overall study findings and caveats: Unsorted PBMCs prevented conclusive naive versus antigen-experienced comparison. Samples with more naive T cells showed higher observed beta diversity.

Concerning this clonotype itself: The antigen remains unidentified. Germline and junction disagree at one end, which may indicate a read error.

This CDR3 region has 15 residues. The germline V gene encodes CDR1 DFQATT and CDR2 SNEGSKA (reference sequence). Combining a sample-barcoded 5' primer with a J-beta primer mix, a second PCR ran for about 6 to 11 cycles. TCRdb analysed the 5' RACE reads with MiXCR anew, one entry per CDR3 protein. The sample shows some 1.7 million distinct CDR3 sequences, 28% of them seen only once. V usage is TRBV20-1 and J usage is TRBJ1-2; a weak D match, TRBD1 (6 bases). This clonotype was sampled from a woman aged 25-40 years in good health. Sample: blood. CDR3 in DNA: TGCGGTGCTAGAGGACAGACAACAGCCACCTATGGTTACACCTTC. It is translated as CGARGQTTATYGYTF.